The 21 T cell receptor beta chains listed next were all sequenced from one sample in a study of T-cell reconstitution after alpha-beta-depleted transplantation in children. TCRbeta library preparation incorporated unique molecular identifiers. TCRdb independently ran MiXCR on the PCR reads; one entry per CDR3 protein. The data hold roughly 200,000 distinct CDR3 sequences, with approximately 6.3% observed a single time. Sequenced here: PBMCs, sampled before TCRalphabeta/CD19-depleted stem cell transplant. The origin of the receptors is a boy between 2 and 10 years old with acute lymphoblastic leukemia, due to receive a stem cell transplant.

This sequence joins TRBV15 and TRBJ2-5, with D hard to call. This CDR3 has 15 residues. In germline, CDR1 is LNHNV, CDR2 YYDKDF (reference sequence). Trimming shortened V by 5 bases and J by 5 bases, and 18 bases separated the two germline ends. The CDR3 reads CATSLPSRVPETQYF. The CDR3 region has the DNA TGTGCCACCAGCTTGCCCAGCCGGGTGCCGGAGACCCAGTACTTC.

This chain connects TRBV2 to TRBJ2-7; D remains ambiguous. The germline gives CDR1 SNHLY, CDR2 FYNNEI. This CDR3 spans 14 amino acids. With 1 base removed from V and 4 bases from J, the gap between germline ends came to 11 bases. CDR3: CASSEGQKSYEQYF. In DNA form, the CDR3 reads TGTGCCAGCAGTGAAGGTCAGAAATCGTACGAGCAGTACTTC.

Many counts were recorded for this clonotype. This chain joins TRBV29-1 and TRBJ2-1; possible D gene TRBD2, 5 bases. The germline V gene has CDR1 SQVTM and CDR2 ANQGSEA. V lost 5 bases and J lost 6, with 20 bases in between. CDR3 length: 15 amino acids. For the CDR3, the DNA is TGCAGCGTTAGCGGTACAACTGGACCCGGCAATGAGCAGTTCTTC. This gives the protein CSVSGTTGPGNEQFF.

This chain joins TRBV20-1 and TRBJ2-3, with 9 bases matching TRBD1. This CDR3 comprises 18 residues. J lost 0 bases, V lost 1 base, and 11 bases had no gene match. The germline V gene has CDR1 DFQATT and CDR2 SNEGSKA (reference sequence). CDR3 amino acids: CSARGPGQGEPSTDTQYF. The CDR3 DNA is TGCAGTGCTAGAGGCCCGGGACAGGGAGAACCTAGCACAGATACGCAGTATTTT.

This clonotype was counted ten times or more. V gene TRBV28 combines with J gene TRBJ2-1, with D uncertain. Germline CDR1 reads MDHEN; CDR2 reads SYDVKM. The V gene lost 7 bases and the J gene lost 0 bases, with 7 bases spanning the gap. The CDR3 has 13 amino acids. The CDR3 coding sequence is TGTGCCAGCAAAGGATACTCCTACAATGAGCAGTTCTTC. Its protein product is CASKGYSYNEQFF.

This clonotype was picked up many times. This chain joins TRBV7-9 and TRBJ2-2; D is perhaps TRBD2 (5 bases). The CDR3 extends over 15 amino acids. The V gene's germline CDR1 is SEHNR and CDR2 FQNEAQ (reference sequence). V was pared by 5 bases and J by 1 base, with 11 bases between. CDR3 sequence reads: CASSQGLENTGELFF. The DNA for the CDR3 is TGTGCCAGCAGCCAAGGACTCGAGAACACCGGGGAGCTGTTTTTT.

The chain employs TRBV7-2 and TRBJ2-7, with TRBD2 matching over 9 bases. Germline lookup yields CDR1 SGHTA and CDR2 FQGNSA. This CDR3 region has 15 residues. V was pared by 6 bases and J by 5 bases, with 11 bases of the junction left unmatched. The CDR3 nucleotides read TGTGCCAGCAGACCCGCGGGGGGGCTCAGGGACGAGCAGTACTTC. As protein: CASRPAGGLRDEQYF.

This clonotype occurred a few times. The CDR3 reads CASSFIKDSHYNSPLHF. For the CDR3, the DNA is TGTGCCAGCAGTTTTATCAAGGACAGCCACTATAATTCACCCCTCCACTTT. The chain recombines TRBV28 with TRBJ1-6; D might be TRBD1 (6 bases). Germline V lookup: CDR1 MDHEN, CDR2 SYDVKM. With 3 bases removed from V and 3 bases from J, the gap between germline ends came to 15 bases. The CDR3 length is 17 residues.

This clonotype was counted ten times or more. V usage is TRBV11-2 and J usage is TRBJ2-1; D unresolved. Trimming shortened V by 1 base and J by 7 bases, and 5 bases separated the two germline ends. The CDR3 has 12 residues. Germline CDR1 is SGHAT and CDR2 is FQNNGV. The chain's CDR3 is CASSLVTNEQFF. The CDR3 bases are TGTGCCAGCAGCTTAGTTACGAATGAGCAGTTCTTC.

This clonotype was seen a handful of times. CDR3 sequence (DNA): TGTGCCAGCAGCCGAATCAACACCGGGGAGCTGTTTTTT. Residues: CASSRINTGELFF. The chain uses TRBV6-1 and TRBJ2-2, with unresolved D. This CDR3 region has 13 residues. Trimming left V 6 bases short and J 2 bases short, with 7 bases between. The germline gives CDR1 MNHNS, CDR2 SASEGT.

This clonotype was recorded many times. The rearrangement links TRBV28 to TRBJ2-5, with 7 bases identical to TRBD2. The CDR3 runs 12 residues. Germline values: CDR1 MDHEN, CDR2 SYDVKM. After removal of 8 bases from V and 3 bases from J, the junction contained 3 bases not matched to a gene. For the CDR3, the DNA is TGTGCCAGCCGCAGCGGGAAAGAGACCCAGTACTTC. Residues: CASRSGKETQYF.

This chain connects TRBV29-1 to TRBJ1-2; 11 nucleotides align to TRBD1. The CDR3 has 14 amino acids. The V gene end was trimmed by 4 bases and the J gene end by 3 bases; junction bases not matched to a gene: 4. Germline-derived CDR1 and CDR2 are SQVTM and ANQGSEA. CDR3 in amino acids: CSVVGQGEHYGYTF. The CDR3 DNA reads as TGCAGCGTTGTGGGACAGGGGGAACACTATGGCTACACCTTC.

This clonotype has at least ten counts. The rearrangement joins TRBV25-1 to TRBJ2-1; D possibly corresponds to TRBD1 (5 bases). The CDR3 length is 15 residues. Trimming removed 6 bases from V and 2 bases from J, with 14 bases in between. CDR1 and CDR2 (germline): MGHDK, SYGVNS. The CDR3 DNA reads as TGTGCCAGCAGCCCCGACAGCTCGGCCTACAATGAGCAGTTCTTC. It specifies CASSPDSSAYNEQFF.

The chain uses TRBV11-2 and TRBJ2-3, with 15 bases lining up with TRBD2. The germline CDR1 and CDR2 sequences are SGHAT and FQNNGV. The CDR3 contains 18 residues. Trimming cost V 2 bases and J 0 bases; bases outside gene matches: 3. The CDR3 protein is CASSLIGLAGGSTDTQYF. The DNA of the CDR3 is TGTGCCAGCAGCTTAATTGGACTAGCGGGGGGGAGCACAGATACGCAGTATTTT. Filled out from reference TRBV11-2 and TRBJ2-3, the complete variable domain reads EAGVAQSPRYKIIEKRQSVAFWCNPISGHATLYWYQQILGQGPKLLIQFQNNGVVDDSQLPKDRFSAERLKGVDSTLKIQPAKLEDSAVYLCASSLIGLAGGSTDTQYFGPGTRLTVL.

This clonotype was detected many times. The chain has TRBV27 and TRBJ2-7; D gene unclear. V gave up 5 bases and J gave up 3 bases, with 14 bases separating them. There are 14 residues in the CDR3. Germline V lookup: CDR1 MNHEY, CDR2 SMNVEV (reference sequence). The CDR3 region has the DNA TGTGCCAGCAGTCCCCTGCCCACGTACTACGAGCAGTACTTC. It specifies CASSPLPTYYEQYF.

This clonotype appeared a few times. This sequence joins TRBV5-1 and TRBJ2-7; either TRBD1 or TRBD2 may supply D (5 bases each). Trimming took 4 bases from V and 1 from J, leaving 18 bases between them. The CDR3 length is 16 residues. Per the germline V gene, CDR1 is SGHRS and CDR2 is YFSETQ. The CDR3 region has the DNA TGCGCCAGCAGCCCCAATGCCCGAGAGGGGTCCTACGAGCAGTACTTC. The encoded protein is CASSPNAREGSYEQYF.

This clonotype was detected only a few times. The chain is built from TRBV20-1 and TRBJ1-4; D unclear. V dropped 6 bases and J dropped 4 bases, with 9 bases sitting between them. The CDR3 consists of 12 residues. Germline-derived CDR1 and CDR2 are DFQATT and SNEGSKA (reference sequence). DNA of the CDR3: TGCAGTGCCCACGGACTTAATGAAAAACTGTTTTTT. Translating it yields CSAHGLNEKLFF.

This clonotype has at least ten counts. The chain links TRBV7-2 to TRBJ2-5; perhaps TRBD2 as D (6 bases). CDR1 and CDR2 from the germline V gene are SGHTA and FQGNSA. CDR3 length equals 14 residues. Trimming removed 4 bases at V and 9 bases at J, with 18 bases between. The CDR3 spells CASSSFTGAGAQYF. Here the CDR3 DNA reads TGTGCCAGCAGCTCCTTCACTGGAGCGGGCGCCCAGTACTTC.

This clonotype was picked up many times. The CDR3: CASSEYLGENTEAFF. Written as DNA, the CDR3 is TGCGCCAGCAGTGAGTATCTCGGGGAGAACACTGAAGCTTTCTTT. This chain links TRBV10-1 with TRBJ1-1, with D unresolved. This CDR3 spans 15 amino acids. Deletions cut 1 base from V and 1 base from J, with 10 bases between. Germline V CDR1 and CDR2: WNHNN, SYGVQD (reference sequence).

In its sample, this clonotype was seen many times. This rearrangement joins TRBV27 to TRBJ2-3, with D hard to call. V was shortened by 10 bases and J by 5 bases, with 10 bases between the two germline ends. Germline CDR1 is MNHEY and CDR2 is SMNVEV (reference sequence). This CDR3 region has 11 residues. In DNA, the CDR3 is TGTGCCACCCTGAGAAAAGATACGCAGTATTTT. This translates into CATLRKDTQYF.

The gene calls are TRBV28 and TRBJ2-3; D is unresolved. Germline CDR1 reads MDHEN; CDR2 reads SYDVKM. V lost 6 bases, J lost 5 bases, and 15 bases lay in between. The CDR3 is made up of 14 amino acids. Here the CDR3 DNA reads TGTGCCAGCAGCCCACTCACTTCCGGAGATACGCAGTATTTT. Encoded protein: CASSPLTSGDTQYF.